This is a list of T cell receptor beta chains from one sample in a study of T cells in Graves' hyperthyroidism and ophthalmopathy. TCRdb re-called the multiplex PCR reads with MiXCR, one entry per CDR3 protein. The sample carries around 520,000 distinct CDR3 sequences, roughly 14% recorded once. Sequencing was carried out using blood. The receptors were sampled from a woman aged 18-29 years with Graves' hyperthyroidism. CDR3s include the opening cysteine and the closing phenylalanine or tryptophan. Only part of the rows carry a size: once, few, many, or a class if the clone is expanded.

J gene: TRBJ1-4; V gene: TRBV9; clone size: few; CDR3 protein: CASSSGQGRTNEKLFF
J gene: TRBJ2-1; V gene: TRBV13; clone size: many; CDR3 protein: CASSLAIAGLQSREQFF
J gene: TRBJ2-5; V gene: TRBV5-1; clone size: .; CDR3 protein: CASSLWTGQTQYF
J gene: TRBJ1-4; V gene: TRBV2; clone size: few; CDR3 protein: CASTGTGGVEKLFF
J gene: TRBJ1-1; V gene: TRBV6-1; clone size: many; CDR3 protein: CASSETGSLGAFF
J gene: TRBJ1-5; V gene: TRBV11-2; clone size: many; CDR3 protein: CASSLLGRADSNQPQHF
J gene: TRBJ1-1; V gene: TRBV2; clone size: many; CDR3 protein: CASSGPGNTEAFF
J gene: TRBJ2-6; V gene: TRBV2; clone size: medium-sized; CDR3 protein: CASSSQGLRSSGANVLTF
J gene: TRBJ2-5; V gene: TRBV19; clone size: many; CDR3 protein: CASSMKAEETQYF
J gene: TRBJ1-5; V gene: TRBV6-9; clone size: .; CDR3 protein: CASSYWGSNQPQHF
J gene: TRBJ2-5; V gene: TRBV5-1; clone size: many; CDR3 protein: CASSPQSSTMGETQYF
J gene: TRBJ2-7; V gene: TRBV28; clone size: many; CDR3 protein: CASSFVAVSYEQYF
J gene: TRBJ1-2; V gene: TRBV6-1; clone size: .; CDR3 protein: CASIRGYGYTF
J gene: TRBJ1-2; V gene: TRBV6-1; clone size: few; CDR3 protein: CASSDGQGTNFGYTF
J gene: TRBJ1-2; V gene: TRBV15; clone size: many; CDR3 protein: CATSRDPQRTYTF
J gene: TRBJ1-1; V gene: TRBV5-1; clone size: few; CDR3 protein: CASSRTGLLNTEAFF
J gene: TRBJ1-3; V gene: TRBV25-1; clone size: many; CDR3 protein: CASSELYRTGGNTIYF
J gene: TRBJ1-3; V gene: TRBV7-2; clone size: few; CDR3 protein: CASSLEGTSGGNTIYF
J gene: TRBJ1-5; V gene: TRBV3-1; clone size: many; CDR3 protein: CASSPGEQPQHF
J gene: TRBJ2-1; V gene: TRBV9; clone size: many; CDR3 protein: CASSVWTGDNEQFF
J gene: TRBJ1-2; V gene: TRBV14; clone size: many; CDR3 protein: CASSQATGVNYGYTF
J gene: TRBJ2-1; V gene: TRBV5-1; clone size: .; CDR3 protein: CASSSRTSGRADNEQFF
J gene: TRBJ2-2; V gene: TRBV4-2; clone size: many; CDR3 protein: CASSQGQGSTGELFF
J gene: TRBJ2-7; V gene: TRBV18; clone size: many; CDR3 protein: CASSGVYEQYF
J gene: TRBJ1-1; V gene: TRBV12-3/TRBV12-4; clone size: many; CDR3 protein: CASSPKGIMNTEAFF
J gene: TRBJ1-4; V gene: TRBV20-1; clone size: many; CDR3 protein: CSAAEATNEKLFF
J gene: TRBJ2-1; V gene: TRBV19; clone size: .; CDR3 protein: CASKSSGRAEQFF
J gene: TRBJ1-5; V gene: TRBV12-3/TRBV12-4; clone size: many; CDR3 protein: CASSLATGPNQPQHF
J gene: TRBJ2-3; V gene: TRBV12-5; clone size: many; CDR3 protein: CASGWTSGYTDTQYF
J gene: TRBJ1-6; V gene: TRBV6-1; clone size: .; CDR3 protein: CATRDSNSPLHF
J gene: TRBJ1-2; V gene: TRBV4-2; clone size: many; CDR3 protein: CASSRFAGQSLYGYTF
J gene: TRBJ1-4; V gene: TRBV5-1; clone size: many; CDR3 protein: CASSWDQSEKLFF
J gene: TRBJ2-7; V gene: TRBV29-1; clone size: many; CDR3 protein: CSVIWRESYEQYF
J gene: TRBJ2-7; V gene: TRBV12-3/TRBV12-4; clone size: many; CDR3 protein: CASSAVYEQYF
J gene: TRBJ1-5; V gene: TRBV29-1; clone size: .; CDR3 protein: CSVTTGDNQPQHF
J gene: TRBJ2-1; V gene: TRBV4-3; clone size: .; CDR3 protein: CASSQSESRDNEQFF
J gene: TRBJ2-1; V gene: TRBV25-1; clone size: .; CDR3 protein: CASSEWVNEQFF
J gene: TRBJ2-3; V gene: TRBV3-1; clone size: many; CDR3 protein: CASSQDPWDTQYF
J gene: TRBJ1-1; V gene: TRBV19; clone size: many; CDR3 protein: CASSHRSGDTEAFF
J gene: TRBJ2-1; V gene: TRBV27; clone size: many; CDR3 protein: CASSLGASRNEQFF
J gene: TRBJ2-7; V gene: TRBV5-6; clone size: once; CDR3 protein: CASSLAAGGGTPRYEQYF
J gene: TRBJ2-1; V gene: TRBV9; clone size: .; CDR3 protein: CASSVRSGAPKRTSDYNEQFF
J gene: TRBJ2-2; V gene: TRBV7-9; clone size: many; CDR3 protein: CASSPRPGLAGFANTGELFF
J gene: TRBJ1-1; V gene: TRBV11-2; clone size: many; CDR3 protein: CASSTGLGTEAFF
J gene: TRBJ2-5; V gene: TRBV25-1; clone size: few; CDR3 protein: CASGPPGGFETQYF
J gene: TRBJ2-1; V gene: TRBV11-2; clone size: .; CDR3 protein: CASSPGTSGSGEQFF